This T cell receptor beta chain was identified during a study of T cell changes during pregnancy in multiple sclerosis. The method was immunoSEQ multiplex PCR; TCRdb's version includes in-frame clones alone and lacks a portion of them. The table lists roughly 29,000 clones, 70% to 90% of them singletons. Trimming removed 2 bases from V and 0 bases from J, with 14 bases in between. This CDR3 is built from 17 residues. Germline CDR1 and CDR2: MGHRA and YSYEKL. The sequenced sample was CD8+ T cells from peripheral blood mononuclear cells, obtained before pregnancy. This receptor was taken from a female donor with multiple sclerosis, enrolled in a pregnancy study. The chain links TRBV4-1 to TRBJ1-3, with D unresolved. The CDR3 here is CASSQFHSKSSGNTIYF. Written as DNA, the CDR3 is TGCGCCAGCAGCCAATTCCACTCGAAGAGCTCTGGAAACACCATATATTTT.